This T cell receptor beta chain was captured in a study of CD8 T cells in ankylosing spondylitis. Study-level results: Clones linked to disease were reported to show significant enrichment in matched ankylosing spondylitis synovial fluid.

This clonotype was observed a handful of times. Its antigen remains unidentified. The germline CDR1 and CDR2 sequences are SGHRS and YFSETQ. V was pared by 2 bases and J by 3 bases, with 9 bases between. The CDR3 sequence is 13 residues long. TCRdb analysed the 5' RACE reads with MiXCR anew, one entry per CDR3 protein. The repertoire consists of roughly 140,000 distinct CDR3 sequences, with 40% to 50% occurring once and the leading ten covering around 15%. J is TRBJ2-7 and V is TRBV5-1; tentative D call: TRBD2 (6 bases). This sequence was found in a male donor with ankylosing spondylitis. Sequencing was carried out using synovial fluid, either unsorted or a sorted T cell fraction (not recorded which). The CDR3 DNA reads as TGCGCCAGCAGCTTTAGCGGAGGCTACGAGCAGTACTTC. Protein: CASSFSGGYEQYF.